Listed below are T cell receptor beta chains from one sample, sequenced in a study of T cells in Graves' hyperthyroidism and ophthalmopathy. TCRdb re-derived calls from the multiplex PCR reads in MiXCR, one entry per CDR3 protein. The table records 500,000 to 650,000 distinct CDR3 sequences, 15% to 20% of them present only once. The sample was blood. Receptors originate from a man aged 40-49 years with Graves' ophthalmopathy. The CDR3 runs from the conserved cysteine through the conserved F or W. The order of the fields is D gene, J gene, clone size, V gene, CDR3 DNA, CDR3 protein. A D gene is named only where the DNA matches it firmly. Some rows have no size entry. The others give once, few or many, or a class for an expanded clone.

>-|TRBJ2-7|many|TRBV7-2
TGTGCCAGCAGCTTAGCGCGGACGGATTACTACGAGCAGTACTTC
CASSLARTDYYEQYF
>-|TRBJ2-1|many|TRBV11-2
TGTGCCAGCAGCTTTAGGAGCTCGAGCTCCTACAATGAGCAGTTCTTC
CASSFRSSSSYNEQFF
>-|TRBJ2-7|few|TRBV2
TGTGCCAGCATGCAGGACTCCTACGAGCAGTACTTC
CASMQDSYEQYF
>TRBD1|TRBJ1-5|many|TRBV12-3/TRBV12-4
TGTGCCAGCAGACGACAGGGGGCGAGCAATCAGCCCCAGCATTTT
CASRRQGASNQPQHF
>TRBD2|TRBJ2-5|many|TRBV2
TGTGCCAGCAGTCGGACTAGCGGAGGGACCCAGTACTTC
CASSRTSGGTQYF
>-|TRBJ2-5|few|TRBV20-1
TGCAGTGCTAGGACCTTACAGGGTTGGCAAGAGACCCAGTACTTC
CSARTLQGWQETQYF
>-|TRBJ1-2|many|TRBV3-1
TGTGCCAGCAGCCCCCGAGTGCAGGACCCTAACTATGGCTACACCTTC
CASSPRVQDPNYGYTF
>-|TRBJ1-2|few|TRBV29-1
TGCAGCGTCATGCTCCCCGGACAGTCCTATGGCTACACCTTC
CSVMLPGQSYGYTF
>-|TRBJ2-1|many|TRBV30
TGTGCCTGGAGTGTTGGTGGGAGTCAGATTGACAATGAGCAGTTCTTC
CAWSVGGSQIDNEQFF
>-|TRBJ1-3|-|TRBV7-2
TGTGCCAGCAGCCGTGGGACATTCTCGGACACCATATATTTT
CASSRGTFSDTIYF
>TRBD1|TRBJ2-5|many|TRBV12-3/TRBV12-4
TGTGCCAGCAGTTTGAGGACAGGATTCCAAGAGACCCAGTACTTC
CASSLRTGFQETQYF
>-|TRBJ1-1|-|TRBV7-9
TGTGCCAGCAGCTTACATCAGGCCGCCGCTGAAGCTTTCTTT
CASSLHQAAAEAFF
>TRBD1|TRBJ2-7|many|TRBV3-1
TGTGCCAGCAGCCAAGGACGGACAGGGGGCGAGAGGCAGTACTTC
CASSQGRTGGERQYF
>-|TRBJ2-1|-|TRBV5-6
TGTGCCAGCAGCTTAGAGATTGAGCAGTTCTTC
CASSLEIEQFF
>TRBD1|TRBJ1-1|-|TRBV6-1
TGTGCCAGCAGTGTCCCCCCGGACAGGGTCGAAGCTTTCTTT
CASSVPPDRVEAFF
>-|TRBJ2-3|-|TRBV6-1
TGTGCCAGCAGAGTGACAGGAGCGCTAAAGGCTACGCAGTATTTT
CASRVTGALKATQYF
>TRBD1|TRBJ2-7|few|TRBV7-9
TGTGCCAGCAGTCGTGGACAGGGGAAAAACTACGAGCAACACTTC
CASSRGQGKNYEQHF
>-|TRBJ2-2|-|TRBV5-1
TGCGCCAGCGGCTTTGAGGGGAACACCGGGGAGCTGTTTTTT
CASGFEGNTGELFF
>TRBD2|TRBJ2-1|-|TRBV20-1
TGCAGTGCTAGAGGGACTAGCGATCACAATGAGCAGTTCTTC
CSARGTSDHNEQFF
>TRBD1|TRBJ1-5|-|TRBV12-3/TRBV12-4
TGTGCCAGCAGTTTAGGGGCCAGGGGGGTTAGCAATCAGCCCCAGCATTTT
CASSLGARGVSNQPQHF
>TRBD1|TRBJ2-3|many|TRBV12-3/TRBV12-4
TGTGCCAGCAGACTAGCCGGGACAGGAGTAAAAGATACGCAGTATTTT
CASRLAGTGVKDTQYF
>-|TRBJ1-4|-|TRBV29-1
TGCAGCGTTGAAAAGCCAGCAACTAATGAAAAACTGTTTTTT
CSVEKPATNEKLFF
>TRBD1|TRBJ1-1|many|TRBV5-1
TGCGCCAGCAGCTTGGAACCAGGGGGGGCCACTGAAGCTTTCTTT
CASSLEPGGATEAFF
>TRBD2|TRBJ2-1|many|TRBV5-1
TGCGCCAGCAGCTTGGCCAGCGGGGGTCGTTCCTACAATGAGCAGTTCTTC
CASSLASGGRSYNEQFF
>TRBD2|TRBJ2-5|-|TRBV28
TGTGCCAGCAGCACAGTAGCGGGAATCCGAGAGACCCAGTACTTC
CASSTVAGIRETQYF
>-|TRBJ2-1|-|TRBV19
TGTGCCAGTACCACCAGTGGGGGAAAGCTAGGTGAGCAGTTCTTC
CASTTSGGKLGEQFF
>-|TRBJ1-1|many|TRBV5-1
TGCGCCAGCAGCTTGATTGCCGATGGAGGGGAAGCTTTCTTT
CASSLIADGGEAFF
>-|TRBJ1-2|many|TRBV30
TGTGCCTGGAGGGGGTTGGCCAGGGCCAACTATGGCTACACCTTC
CAWRGLARANYGYTF
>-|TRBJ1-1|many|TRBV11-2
TGTGCCAGCAGACAAGTTGGCCACCCGAACACTGAAGCTTTCTTT
CASRQVGHPNTEAFF
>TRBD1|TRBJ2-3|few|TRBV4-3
TGCGCCAGCAGCCAATGGGGACAGGAGATTTCCCGAGATACGCAGTATTTT
CASSQWGQEISRDTQYF
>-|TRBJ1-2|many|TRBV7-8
TGTGCCAGCAGCACAACAGGGTTCTACGGCTACACCTTC
CASSTTGFYGYTF
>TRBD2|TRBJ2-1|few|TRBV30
TGTGCCTGGGAAGGACTAGCGGGGGACCAGTTCTTC
CAWEGLAGDQFF
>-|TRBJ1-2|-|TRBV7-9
TGTGCCAGCAGCGCTATCCGGGGCAACCATAATGGCTACACCTTC
CASSAIRGNHNGYTF
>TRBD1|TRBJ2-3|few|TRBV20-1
TGCAGTGCTGAGGACAGGGTGGCAGATACGCAGTATTTT
CSAEDRVADTQYF
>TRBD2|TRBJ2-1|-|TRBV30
TGTGCCTGGAGTCGAGGGAGGGTCGGTAATGAGCAGTTCTTC
CAWSRGRVGNEQFF
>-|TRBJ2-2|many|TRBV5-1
TGCGCCAGTCACAGCCTCCTCAACACCGGGGAGCTGTTTTTT
CASHSLLNTGELFF
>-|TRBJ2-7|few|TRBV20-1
TGCAGTGCTAGGGGGGGCACTAACTCCTACGAGCAGTACTTC
CSARGGTNSYEQYF
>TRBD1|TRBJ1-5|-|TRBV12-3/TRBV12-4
TGTGCCAGCAGTCAAGCAGGGGGTGCGGGCCAGCCCCAGCATTTT
CASSQAGGAGQPQHF
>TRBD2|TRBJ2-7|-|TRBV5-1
TGCGCCAGCAGCCCCCGCGGGCGGGGGGTCTCCTACGAGCAGTACTTC
CASSPRGRGVSYEQYF
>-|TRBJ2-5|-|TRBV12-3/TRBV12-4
TGTGCCAGCAGTTTAGAGTCCCGTGACAGGATAATATCGGTGTACTTC
CASSLESRDRIISVYF
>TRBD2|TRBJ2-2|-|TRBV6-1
TGTGCCAGCAGTTCCCTCCTAGCGGGGGGTCCCACCGGGGAGCTGTTTTTT
CASSSLLAGGPTGELFF
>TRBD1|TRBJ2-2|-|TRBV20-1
TGCAGTGCTAGTAGGGGGCCCCTGAACACCGGGGAGCTGTTTTTT
CSASRGPLNTGELFF
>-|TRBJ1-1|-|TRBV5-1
TGCGCCAGCAGCCTACCGGGGGCCGGAGCTTTCTTT
CASSLPGAGAFF
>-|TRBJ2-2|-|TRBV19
TGTGCCAGTAAGGGAGGCCCCCTCGGCGGCACCGGGGAGCTGTTTTTT
CASKGGPLGGTGELFF